Listed here are 21 T cell receptor beta chains from one sample, sequenced in a study of PD-1 blockade in classical Hodgkin lymphoma (TCRdb year 2020). The library was produced with the immunoSEQ multiplex PCR assay. TCRdb took over this immuneACCESS table, retaining in-frame rearrangements with V and J assigned. Such tables are incomplete; in checked studies, under half of the missing clones stem from an unresolved V gene, and the remainder is unexplained. For this sample the table gives approximately 45,000 clones, of which approximately 91% were detected only once. Around 5% of the sample lies in the top ten. In the paper's terms, the time point label means: newly diagnosed, previously untreated cHL patient sample. Sequenced sample: peripheral blood mononuclear cells (PBMCs). These receptors were taken from a human donor with classical Hodgkin lymphoma.

The chain links TRBV6-4 to TRBJ2-3, with D perhaps being TRBD1 or TRBD2 (5 bases each). V shed 0 bases and J shed 1 base, with 8 bases lying between them. CDR1 and CDR2 (germline): MRHNA, SNTAGT. This CDR3 spans 15 amino acids. CDR3 in DNA: TGTGCCAGCAGTGACTCGGGGGACGGCACAGATACGCAGTATTTT. Protein sequence: CASSDSGDGTDTQYF.

This sequence joins TRBV19 and TRBJ2-7; a possible D gene is TRBD1 (6 bases). The CDR3 loop spans 15 amino acids. Germline V gives CDR1 LNHDA, CDR2 SQIVND (reference sequence). V lost 5 bases and J 5 bases, leaving 19 bases between the germline ends. CDR3 protein: CASSVAAQGDDEQYF. The DNA of the CDR3 is TGTGCCAGTAGTGTTGCGGCACAGGGAGACGACGAGCAGTACTTC.

The CDR3, as DNA: TGTGCCTGGAGTGTTAGGACGGGACTAGCGAGATACAATGAGCAGTTCTTC. It codes for CAWSVRTGLARYNEQFF. This sequence joins TRBV30 and TRBJ2-1, with TRBD2 identical over 10 bases. CDR3 size: 17 residues. The ends lost 0 bases at V and 4 bases at J; junction bases unmatched: 9. CDR1 is GTSNPN, CDR2 SVGIG, per germline (reference sequence).

The CDR3: CASSLFGRAEGEQYV. In DNA form, the CDR3 reads TGCGCCAGCAGCTTGTTCGGGAGGGCCGAGGGGGAGCAGTACGTC. The chain combines TRBV5-1 with TRBJ2-7, with 8 nucleotides matching TRBD2. This CDR3 is 15 amino acids long. The germline V gene encodes CDR1 SGHRS and CDR2 YFSETQ. V shed 1 base, J shed 7 bases, and the junction held 10 bases outside the gene matches.

The chain combines TRBV7-3 with TRBJ2-3; TRBD2 matches at 7 bases. J was trimmed by 1 base and V by 5 bases; bases with no gene match: 0. CDR1 SGHTA and CDR2 FQGTGA come from the germline V gene. The CDR3 sequence is 13 residues long. CDR3 DNA sequence: TGTGCCAGCAGCCGGGGGGGCACAGATACGCAGTATTTT. It encodes CASSRGGTDTQYF.

The V call is TRBV9, the J call TRBJ2-1; D uncertain. Germline CDR1 is SGDLS and CDR2 is YYNGEE. The V end lost 0 bases, the J end lost 6 bases, and 13 bases lay between the germline ends. The CDR3 loop spans 15 amino acids. CDR3 bases: TGTGCCAGCAGCGTAGTGCCGACTGAGGCCAATGAGCAGTTCTTC. Its protein is CASSVVPTEANEQFF.

The chain is built from TRBV29-1 and TRBJ2-1, with D unresolved. Per the germline V gene, CDR1 is SQVTM and CDR2 is ANQGSEA. The CDR3 totals 16 residues. V lost 5 bases to trimming and J lost 0 bases, with 17 bases between them. The CDR3 DNA is TGCAGCGTTTTGTTGGCAGCCTCAAGCTCCTACAATGAGCAGTTCTTC. Its translation is CSVLLAASSSYNEQFF.

In its sample, this clone was seen once. The chain carries TRBV28 and TRBJ1-1; the D is unclear. This CDR3 comprises 14 residues. CDR1 and CDR2 from the germline V gene are MDHEN and SYDVKM. Trimming cost V 2 bases and J 0 bases, with 7 bases left between them. CDR3 in DNA: TGTGCCAGCAGTTTAACGAGGATGAACACTGAAGCTTTCTTT. It is translated as CASSLTRMNTEAFF.

The rearrangement uses TRBV19 and TRBJ2-5; D is unresolved. The CDR3 consists of 14 residues. V was cut by 3 bases and J by 4 bases, with 12 bases left in between. Germline V gives CDR1 LNHDA, CDR2 SQIVND (reference sequence). The CDR3 sequence: CASSIVGRGETQYF. The DNA of the CDR3 is TGTGCCAGTAGTATCGTCGGACGAGGAGAGACCCAGTACTTC. Based on the CDR3 plus reference TRBV19 and TRBJ2-5, the full variable domain is DGGITQSPKYLFRKEGQNVTLSCEQNLNHDAMYWYRQDPGQGLRLIYYSQIVNDFQKGDIAEGYSVSREKKESFPLTVTSAQKNPTAFYLCASSIVGRGETQYFGPGTRLLVL.

This chain connects TRBV28 to TRBJ2-4, with TRBD2 as a possible D gene (6 bases). The CDR3 extends over 14 amino acids. Germline V gene sequence: CDR1 MDHEN, CDR2 SYDVKM. Trimming shortened V by 7 bases and J by 2 bases, and 12 bases separated the two germline ends. The CDR3 here is CASNAGTTKNIQYF. The CDR3 bases are TGTGCCAGCAACGCGGGGACGACCAAAAACATTCAGTACTTC.

This clone was seen just once. The V gene is TRBV15, the J gene TRBJ1-1; D call uncertain. V lost 0 bases, J lost 7 bases, and 9 bases lay in between. The CDR3 loop spans 13 amino acids. Germline CDR1 is LNHNV and CDR2 is YYDKDF (reference sequence). Written as DNA, the CDR3 is TGTGCCACCAGCAGAGATGGGTGGAGTGAAGCTTTCTTT. As protein: CATSRDGWSEAFF.

The chain carries TRBV4-1 and TRBJ2-1; D is uncertain. The CDR3 totals 15 residues. The germline gives CDR1 MGHRA, CDR2 YSYEKL. V was shortened by 1 base and J by 0 bases, with 7 bases between the two germline ends. CDR3 amino acids: CASSQGYSSYNEQFF. The DNA for the CDR3 is TGCGCCAGCAGCCAAGGGTACAGCTCCTACAATGAGCAGTTCTTC.

The table lists this clone with a count of one. In DNA, the CDR3 is TGCGCCAGCAGTCCGCTTCCGCGAGAGCAGTACTTC. Its translation is CASSPLPREQYF. The V gene is TRBV10-1, the J gene TRBJ2-7; D remains unclear. Trimming took off 5 bases at V and 7 bases at J, with 12 bases between the two ends. CDR1 WNHNN and CDR2 SYGVQD come from the germline V gene (reference sequence). The CDR3 is 12 residues long.

The rearrangement uses TRBV7-9 and TRBJ2-7; D gene uncertain. Germline CDR1 and CDR2: SEHNR and FQNEAQ (reference sequence). Trimming took off 4 bases at V and 7 bases at J, with 14 bases between the two ends. The CDR3 totals 13 residues. CDR3 residues: CASSSSFGLEQYF. The CDR3 nucleotides are TGTGCCAGCAGCTCCTCCTTCGGGTTAGAGCAGTACTTC.

The chain recombines TRBV28 with TRBJ2-1; TRBD2 agrees at 7 bases. This CDR3 region has 17 residues. Germline CDR1 reads MDHEN; CDR2 reads SYDVKM. Trimming removed 7 bases from V and 0 bases from J; junction bases left unmatched: 12. CDR3 nucleotide sequence: TGTGCCAGCATACCGCTGAGAGGCGGGAGCTCCTACAATGAGCAGTTCTTC. Translating it yields CASIPLRGGSSYNEQFF.

The V and J genes are TRBV7-2 and TRBJ2-7, with TRBD2 identical over 8 bases. Germline CDR1 is SGHTA and CDR2 is FQGNSA. The CDR3 contains 16 residues. Germline trimming cut 4 bases from V and 6 bases from J; bases unmatched to any gene: 14. This CDR3 is CASSSRGGTRGSEQYF. CDR3 in DNA: TGTGCCAGCAGCTCAAGGGGAGGGACTAGGGGATCCGAGCAGTACTTC.

The V and J genes are TRBV19 and TRBJ2-5; TRBD1 might be the D (6 bases). The CDR3 is 14 residues long. From germline, CDR1 is LNHDA and CDR2 SQIVND (reference sequence). V lost 6 bases to trimming and J lost 5 bases, with 16 bases between them. For the CDR3, the DNA is TGTGCCAGTAGCGCAGGGGACGGAAGGGAGACCCAGTACTTC. It is translated as CASSAGDGRETQYF.

V is TRBV5-1 and J is TRBJ1-3, with D hard to call. The CDR3 runs to 16 residues. Trimming left V 0 bases short and J 0 bases short, with 10 bases between. Germline V lookup: CDR1 SGHRS, CDR2 YFSETQ. CDR3 protein: CASSLGDGYSGNTIYF. CDR3 bases: TGCGCCAGCAGCTTGGGTGACGGGTACTCTGGAAACACCATATATTTT.

CDR3 bases: TGTGCCAGCAGCTTAGACTTGTTTGGGGCGGTAGATACGCAGTATTTT. It is translated as CASSLDLFGAVDTQYF. The chain has TRBV11-1 and TRBJ2-3, with a possible D match to TRBD1 (5 bases). V was pared by 1 base and J by 5 bases, with 16 bases between. The V gene's germline CDR1 is SGHAT and CDR2 FQDESV (reference sequence). The CDR3 sequence is 16 residues long.

This clone came up a few times. The chain combines TRBV7-8 with TRBJ2-5, with 8 bases fitting TRBD1. After removal of 5 bases from V and 5 bases from J, the junction contained 7 bases not matched to a gene. Germline V gives CDR1 SGHVS, CDR2 FQNEAQ. The CDR3 contains 14 residues. CDR3 DNA sequence: TGTGCCAGCAGCGCGGACAGGGTTAGGGAGACCCAGTACTTC. This sequence encodes CASSADRVRETQYF.

The genes are TRBV4-1 and TRBJ2-7; a weak D match, TRBD2 (5 bases). Germline assignment: CDR1 MGHRA and CDR2 YSYEKL. Trimming cost V 2 bases and J 7 bases, with 21 bases left between them. The length of the CDR3 is 16 residues. The CDR3 DNA reads TGCGCCAGCAGCCAAAGCCCCTCAGCGGAGCTGGGGGAGCAGTACTTC. It yields the protein CASSQSPSAELGEQYF.